This T cell receptor beta chain was captured in a study of a mutant IDH1 vaccine in newly diagnosed glioma. Study-level information: Following radiotherapy alone, or alongside temozolomide cycles, vaccination was started after an interval of 4-6 weeks. Notes on the study in general: Pseudoprogression appears to have had no connection to changes in top peripheral T cell clonotypes.

Data came from immunoSEQ multiplex PCR; TCRdb stores just in-frame clones and leaves some out. Of some 29,000 clones listed, approximately 79% are singletons. CDR3 length equals 17 residues. CDR1 is MGHRA, CDR2 YSYEKL, per germline. Trimming took off 1 base at V and 0 bases at J, with 13 bases between the two ends. Relative to its sample, this clone is medium-sized (0.01 to 0.1%). What it recognizes is unknown. As for time point: week 35, safety follow-up. It was 300 ug of mutant IDH1 20-mer peptide that made up each vaccine dose, given with topical imiquimod. Vaccination of patients was performed eight times, in weeks 1, 3, 5, 7, 11, 15, 19 and 23.

This receptor was taken from a woman aged 25 to 39 with glioma. Some clones in this sample may be carry-over from other donors' samples. The chain joins TRBV4-1 to TRBJ1-5, with D unresolved. Here the sequenced sample was PBMCs, taken from a glioma patient whose treatment included an IDH1 peptide vaccine. This chain's CDR3 is CASSQVRSGYSNQPQHF. CDR3 coding DNA: TGCGCCAGCAGCCAAGTACGGTCGGGCTATAGCAATCAGCCCCAGCATTTT.